These T cell receptor beta chains were read from a single sample in a study of blood T cell repertoires in COVID-19. TCRdb's copy holds only in-frame clones and misses some; the assay was immunoSEQ multiplex PCR. The sample lists over 60,000 clones, 85% to 90% occurring once. Sequenced: peripheral blood. These TCRs come from a woman older than 75 with active COVID-19. The CDR3 runs from the conserved cysteine through the conserved F or W. The D gene is left open where the match is weak. Clone size is shown for a subset of rows, as once, few, many or a class of expanded clone.

>once|TRBV29-1|.|TRBJ2-3
TGCAGCGTTCCCAGGGAGGAGCAAGGTACGCAGTATTTT
CSVPREEQGTQYF
>.|TRBV6-2/TRBV6-3|TRBD2|TRBJ2-7
TGTGCCAGCAGTTACAGCAGGACTAGCGGGAGCTCCGAGCAGTACTTC
CASSYSRTSGSSEQYF
>.|TRBV21-1|.|TRBJ2-7
TGTGCCAGCAGTCATATAAAAATAAGCGGGAGGGTCTGCGAGCAGTACTTC
CASSHIKISGRVCEQYF
>.|TRBV30|TRBD1|TRBJ1-1
TGTGCCTGGAGTATCAGGGGGCATAACACTGAAGCTTTCTTT
CAWSIRGHNTEAFF
>.|TRBV18|.|TRBJ2-5
TGTGCCAGCTCACCACTTCCCGGGGGCCAAGAGACCCAGTACTTC
CASSPLPGGQETQYF
>.|TRBV5-4|TRBD2|TRBJ2-3
TGTGCCAGCAGCACCGGGACTAGCGGGAGGGTCACAGATACGCAGTATTTT
CASSTGTSGRVTDTQYF
>.|TRBV9|TRBD2|TRBJ2-3
TGTGCCAGCAGCCCTAGGACTAGCGGTAACACAGATACGCAGTATTTT
CASSPRTSGNTDTQYF
>.|TRBV19|.|TRBJ2-7
TGTGCCAGTAGTCCATGGGACTCCGCCGGCTCCTACGAGCAGTACTTC
CASSPWDSAGSYEQYF
>.|TRBV19|.|TRBJ1-5
TGTGCCACCAGGACAGCAGATCAGCCCCAGCATTTT
CATRTADQPQHF
>.|TRBV6-1|.|TRBJ1-2
TGTGCCAGCAGTGAAACTGGGCCCTATGGCTACACCTTC
CASSETGPYGYTF
>.|TRBV7-9|.|TRBJ1-2
TGTGCCAGCAGCCTCCCAAGGACTTTTAACTATGGCTACACCTTC
CASSLPRTFNYGYTF
>.|TRBV30|.|TRBJ1-2
TGTGCCTGGAGTGTAGGGGATGACTATGGCTACACCTTC
CAWSVGDDYGYTF
>.|TRBV2|TRBD1|TRBJ2-6
TGTGCCAGCAACCCGGGACAGGGCCTCTCTGGGGCCAACGTCCTGACTTTC
CASNPGQGLSGANVLTF
>few|TRBV3-1/TRBV3-2|TRBD2|TRBJ2-7
TGTGCCAGCAGCCAAGAAGCGGGAGCTCCCTACGAGCAGTACTTC
CASSQEAGAPYEQYF
>.|TRBV15|TRBD1|TRBJ1-4
TGTGCCACCAGCAGAGGGGACAGGGACGGTGAAAAACTGTTTTTT
CATSRGDRDGEKLFF
>.|TRBV7-8|TRBD1|TRBJ1-4
TGTGCCAGCAGCTTAGGAAGAACAGGGGACAATGAAAAACTGTTTTTT
CASSLGRTGDNEKLFF